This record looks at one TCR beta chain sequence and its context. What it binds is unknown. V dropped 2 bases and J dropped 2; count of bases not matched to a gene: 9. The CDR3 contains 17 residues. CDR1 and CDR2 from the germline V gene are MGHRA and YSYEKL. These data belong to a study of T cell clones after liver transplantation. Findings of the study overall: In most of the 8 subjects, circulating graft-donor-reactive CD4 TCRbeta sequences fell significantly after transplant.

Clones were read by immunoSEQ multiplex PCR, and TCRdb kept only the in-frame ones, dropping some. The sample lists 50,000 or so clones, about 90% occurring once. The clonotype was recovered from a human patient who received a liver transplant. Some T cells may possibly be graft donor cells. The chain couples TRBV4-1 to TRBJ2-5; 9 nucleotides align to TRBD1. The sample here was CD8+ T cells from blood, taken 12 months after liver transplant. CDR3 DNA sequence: TGCGCCAGCAGCCAACATGACAGGGGGGTAGGGCAAGAGACCCAGTACTTC. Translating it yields CASSQHDRGVGQETQYF.